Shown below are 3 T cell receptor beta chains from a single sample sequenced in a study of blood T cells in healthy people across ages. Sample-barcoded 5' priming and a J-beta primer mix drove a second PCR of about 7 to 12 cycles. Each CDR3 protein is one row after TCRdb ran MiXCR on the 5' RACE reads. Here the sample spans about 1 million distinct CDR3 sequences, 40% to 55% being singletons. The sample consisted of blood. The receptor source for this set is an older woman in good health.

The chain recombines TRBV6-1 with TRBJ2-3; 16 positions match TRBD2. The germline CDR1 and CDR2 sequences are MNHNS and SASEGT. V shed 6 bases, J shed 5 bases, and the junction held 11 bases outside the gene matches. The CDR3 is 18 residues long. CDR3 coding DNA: TGTGCCAGCAGCCCCCTACCCGGGACTAGCGGGAGGGGAGATACGCAGTATTTT. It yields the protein CASSPLPGTSGRGDTQYF.

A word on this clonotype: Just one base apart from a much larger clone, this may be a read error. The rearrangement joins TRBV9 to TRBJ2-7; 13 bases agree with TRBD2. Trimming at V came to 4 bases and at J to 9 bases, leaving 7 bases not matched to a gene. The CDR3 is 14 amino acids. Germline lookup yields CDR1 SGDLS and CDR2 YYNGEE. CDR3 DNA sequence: TGTGCCAGCAGCTCGGGGACTAGCGGGACCGGGCAGTACTTC. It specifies CASSSGTSGTGQYF.

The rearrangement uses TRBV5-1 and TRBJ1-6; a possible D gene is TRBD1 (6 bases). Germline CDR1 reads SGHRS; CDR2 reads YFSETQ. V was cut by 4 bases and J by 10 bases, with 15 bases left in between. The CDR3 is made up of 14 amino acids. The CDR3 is CASSVDRSGSPLHF. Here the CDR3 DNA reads TGCGCCAGCAGCGTCGACAGGTCGGGGTCACCCCTCCACTTT.